This record looks at one TCR beta chain sequence and its context. Its antigen is unidentified. This entry comes from a study of graft-versus-host responses after intestinal transplantation. Per germline, CDR1 MNHEY and CDR2 SMNVEV (reference sequence). This CDR3 has 18 residues. The J segment lost 3 bases and the V segment lost 3 bases, leaving 13 bases of the junction unmatched. Libraries were prepared by immunoSEQ multiplex PCR; TCRdb keeps only in-frame clonotypes and omits some of them. The table has over 45,000 clones, almost 95% seen once. The rearrangement uses TRBV27 and TRBJ2-7; 11 bases fit TRBD2. The sequencing here drew on unstimulated CD4+ T cells sorted from spleen or lymph node cells, taken before transplant. The receptor was isolated from a human donor who was the organ donor for an intestinal transplant. The CDR3 sequence: CASSFSGGSGGAFYEQYF. For the CDR3, the DNA is TGTGCCAGCAGTTTTTCAGGGGGTAGCGGGGGGGCCTTCTACGAGCAGTACTTC.